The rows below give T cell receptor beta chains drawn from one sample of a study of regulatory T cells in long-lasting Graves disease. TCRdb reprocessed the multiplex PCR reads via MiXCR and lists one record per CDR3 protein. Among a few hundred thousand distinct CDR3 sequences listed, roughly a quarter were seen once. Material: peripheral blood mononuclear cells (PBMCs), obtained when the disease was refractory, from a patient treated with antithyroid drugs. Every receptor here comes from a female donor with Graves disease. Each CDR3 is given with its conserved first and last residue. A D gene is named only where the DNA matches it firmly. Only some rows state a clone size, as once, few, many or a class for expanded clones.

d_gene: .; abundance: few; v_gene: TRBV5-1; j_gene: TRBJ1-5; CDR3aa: CASSSQGREDQPQHF; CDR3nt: TGCGCCAGCAGCTCCCAGGGACGCGAGGATCAGCCCCAGCATTTT
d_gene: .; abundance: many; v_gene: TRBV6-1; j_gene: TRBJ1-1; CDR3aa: CASSEAGSGLDEAFF; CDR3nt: TGTGCCAGCAGTGAGGCCGGCAGCGGGTTAGATGAAGCTTTCTTT
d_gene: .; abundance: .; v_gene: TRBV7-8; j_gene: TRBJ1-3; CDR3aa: CASSLGRRATIYF; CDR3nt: TGTGCCAGCAGCTTGGGCAGGAGAGCCACCATATATTTT
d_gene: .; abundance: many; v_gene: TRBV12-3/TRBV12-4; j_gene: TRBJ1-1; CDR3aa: CASTLRSNTEAFF; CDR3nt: TGTGCCAGCACCTTAAGGAGCAACACTGAAGCTTTCTTT
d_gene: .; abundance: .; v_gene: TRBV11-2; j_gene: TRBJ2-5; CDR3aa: CASRTTGTQETQYF; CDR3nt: TGTGCCAGCAGAACGACCGGGACCCAAGAGACCCAGTACTTC
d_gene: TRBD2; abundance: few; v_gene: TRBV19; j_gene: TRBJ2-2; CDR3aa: CASIRGVAGVNTGELFF; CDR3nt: TGTGCCAGTATTAGGGGGGTAGCGGGAGTAAACACCGGGGAGCTGTTTTTT
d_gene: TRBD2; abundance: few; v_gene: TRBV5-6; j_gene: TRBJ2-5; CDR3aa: CASSLAASGYQETQYF; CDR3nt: TGTGCCAGCAGCTTGGCCGCTAGCGGCTACCAAGAGACCCAGTACTTC
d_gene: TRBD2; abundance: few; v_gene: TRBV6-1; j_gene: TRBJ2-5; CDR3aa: CATKPSGGETQYF; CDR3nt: TGTGCCACCAAGCCTAGCGGGGGAGAGACCCAGTACTTC
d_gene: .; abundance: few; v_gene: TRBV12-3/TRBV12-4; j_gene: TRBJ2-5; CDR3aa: CASSLGRAGQYF; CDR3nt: TGTGCCAGCAGTCTGGGTAGGGCGGGCCAGTACTTC
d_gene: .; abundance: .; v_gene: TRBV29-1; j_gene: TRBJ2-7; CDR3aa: CSVLVTYEQYF; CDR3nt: TGCAGCGTTCTAGTGACCTACGAGCAGTACTTC
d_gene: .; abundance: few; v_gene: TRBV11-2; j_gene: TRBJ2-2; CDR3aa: CASSPGDGELFF; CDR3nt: TGTGCCAGCAGCCCCGGCGACGGGGAGCTGTTTTTT
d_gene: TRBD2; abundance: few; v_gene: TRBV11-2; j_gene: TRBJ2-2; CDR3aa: CASSSYTSGRRTGELFF; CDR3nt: TGTGCCAGCAGCTCCTATACTAGCGGGAGACGAACCGGGGAGCTGTTTTTT
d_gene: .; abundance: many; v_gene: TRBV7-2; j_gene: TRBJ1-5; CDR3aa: CASSLAGSANSNQPQHF; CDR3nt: TGTGCCAGCAGCTTAGCAGGCAGCGCGAATAGCAATCAGCCCCAGCATTTT
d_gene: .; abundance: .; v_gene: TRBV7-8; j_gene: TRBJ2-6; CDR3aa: CASSLGHNSGANVLTF; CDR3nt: TGTGCCAGCAGCTTAGGACACAACTCTGGGGCCAACGTCCTGACTTTC
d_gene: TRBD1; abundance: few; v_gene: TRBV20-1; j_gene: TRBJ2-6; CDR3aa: CSVLDRISSGANVLTF; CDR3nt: TGCAGTGTTCTGGACAGGATCAGCTCTGGGGCCAACGTCCTGACTTTC
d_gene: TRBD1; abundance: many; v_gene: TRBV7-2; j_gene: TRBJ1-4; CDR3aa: CASSLRGQGGEKLFF; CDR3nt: TGTGCCAGCAGCCTTCGGGGACAGGGAGGAGAAAAACTGTTTTTT
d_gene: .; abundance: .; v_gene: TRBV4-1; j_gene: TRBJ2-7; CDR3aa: CASSQDSRDYEQYF; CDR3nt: TGCGCCAGCAGCCAAGATTCTCGAGATTACGAGCAGTACTTC
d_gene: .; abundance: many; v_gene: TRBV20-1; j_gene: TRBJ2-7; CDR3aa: CSARFPSSYEQYF; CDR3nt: TGCAGTGCACGCTTCCCAAGCTCCTACGAGCAGTACTTC
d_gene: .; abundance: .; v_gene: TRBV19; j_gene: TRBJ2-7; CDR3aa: CATPRRLVYEQYF; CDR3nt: TGTGCCACCCCGAGGAGATTGGTCTACGAGCAGTACTTC
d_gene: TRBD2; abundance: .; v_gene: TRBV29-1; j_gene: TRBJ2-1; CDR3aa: CSAAGSLAGGGNEQFF; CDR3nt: TGCAGCGCCGCGGGATCCCTAGCGGGAGGTGGGAATGAGCAGTTCTTC
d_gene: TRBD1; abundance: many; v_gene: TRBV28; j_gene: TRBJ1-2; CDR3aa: CASSLSRGLYGYTF; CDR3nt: TGTGCCAGCAGTTTGTCCAGGGGGCTTTATGGCTACACCTTC
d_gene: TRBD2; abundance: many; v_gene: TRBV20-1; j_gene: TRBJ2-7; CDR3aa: CSAHPTKRESTYEQYF; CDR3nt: TGCAGCGCTCACCCGACCAAGCGGGAGTCAACCTACGAGCAGTACTTC
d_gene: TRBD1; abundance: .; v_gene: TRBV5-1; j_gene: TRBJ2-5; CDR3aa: CASSRGQGVQETQYF; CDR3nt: TGCGCCAGCAGCAGGGGACAGGGGGTACAAGAGACCCAGTACTTC
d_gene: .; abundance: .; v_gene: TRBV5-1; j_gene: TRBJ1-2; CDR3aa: CASSPVMGAQSGYTF; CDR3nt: TGCGCCAGCAGCCCTGTTATGGGGGCGCAAAGTGGCTACACCTTC
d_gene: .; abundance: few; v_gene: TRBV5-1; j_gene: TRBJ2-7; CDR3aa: CASSLVGRVHEQYF; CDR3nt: TGTGCCAGCAGCTTGGTCGGTCGCGTACACGAGCAGTACTTC
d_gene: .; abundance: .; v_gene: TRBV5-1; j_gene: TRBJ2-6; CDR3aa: CASSLAISSGANVLAF; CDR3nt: TGCGCCAGCAGCTTGGCGATTAGCTCTGGGGCCAACGTCCTGGCTTTC
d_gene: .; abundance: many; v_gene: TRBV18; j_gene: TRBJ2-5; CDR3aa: CASSPPGQRETQYF; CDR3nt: TGTGCCAGCAGTCCCCCGGGGCAGCGAGAGACCCAGTACTTC
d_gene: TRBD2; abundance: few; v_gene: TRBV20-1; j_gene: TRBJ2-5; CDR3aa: CSAPRAGGPLVKETQYF; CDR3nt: TGCAGTGCCCCTCGAGCGGGAGGGCCCCTCGTAAAAGAGACCCAGTACTTC
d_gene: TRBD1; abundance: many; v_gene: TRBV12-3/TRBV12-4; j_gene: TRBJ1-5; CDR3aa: CASSQDRGRQPQHF; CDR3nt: TGTGCCAGCAGTCAGGACAGGGGGCGTCAGCCCCAGCATTTT
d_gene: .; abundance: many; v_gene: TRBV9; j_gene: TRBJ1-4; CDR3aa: CASSPDGRNEKLFF; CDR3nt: TGTGCCAGCAGCCCTGATGGACGTAATGAAAAACTGTTTTTT
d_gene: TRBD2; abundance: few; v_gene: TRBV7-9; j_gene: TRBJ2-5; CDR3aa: CASSPSSGIGETQYF; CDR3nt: TGTGCCAGCAGCCCCTCGAGCGGGATTGGAGAGACCCAGTACTTC
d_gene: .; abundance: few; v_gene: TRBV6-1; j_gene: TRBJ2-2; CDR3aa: CASTARGSGELFF; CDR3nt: TGTGCCAGCACCGCACGGGGATCCGGGGAGCTGTTTTTT
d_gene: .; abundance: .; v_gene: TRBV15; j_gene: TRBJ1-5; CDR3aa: CATSSQGRRNQPQHF; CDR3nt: TGTGCCACCAGCAGTCAGGGGAGGCGCAATCAGCCCCAGCATTTT
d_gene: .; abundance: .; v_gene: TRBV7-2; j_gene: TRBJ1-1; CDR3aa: CASRLTGNQWIGEAFF; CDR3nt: TGTGCCAGCAGACTTACAGGGAATCAATGGATCGGTGAAGCTTTCTTT
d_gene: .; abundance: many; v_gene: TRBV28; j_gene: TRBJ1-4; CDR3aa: CASSLGGGLANEKLFF; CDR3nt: TGTGCCAGCAGTTTGGGTGGGGGTTTGGCTAATGAAAAACTGTTTTTT
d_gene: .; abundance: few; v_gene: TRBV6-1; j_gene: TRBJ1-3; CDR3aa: CASRAAASSGNTIYF; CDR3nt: TGTGCCAGCAGGGCCGCGGCTTCCTCTGGAAACACCATATATTTT
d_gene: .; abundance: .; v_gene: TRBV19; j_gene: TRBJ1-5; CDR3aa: CAPFKGAFGLANYSNQPQHF; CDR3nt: TGTGCCCCATTTAAGGGAGCTTTTGGCCTCGCGAATTATAGCAATCAGCCCCAGCATTTT
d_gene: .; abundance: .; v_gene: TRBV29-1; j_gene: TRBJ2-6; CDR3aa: CSVLRYGANVLTF; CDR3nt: TGCAGCGTTTTAAGGTACGGGGCCAACGTCCTGACTTTC
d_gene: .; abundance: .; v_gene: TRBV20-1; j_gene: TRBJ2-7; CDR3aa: CSASKLGAETRNYEQYF; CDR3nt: TGCAGTGCTAGTAAATTAGGTGCCGAGACTCGGAACTACGAGCAGTACTTC
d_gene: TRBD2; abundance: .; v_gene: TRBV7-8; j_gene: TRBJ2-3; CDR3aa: CASSRGLAVYYSTDTQYF; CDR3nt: TGTGCCAGCAGCCGGGGACTAGCGGTTTACTACAGCACAGATACGCAGTATTTT
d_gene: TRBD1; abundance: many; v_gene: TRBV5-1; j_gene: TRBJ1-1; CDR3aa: CASSPRSGGMNTEAFF; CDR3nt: TGCGCCAGCAGCCCCCGGTCAGGGGGGATGAACACTGAAGCTTTCTTT
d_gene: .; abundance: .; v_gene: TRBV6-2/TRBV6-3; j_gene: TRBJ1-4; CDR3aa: CASSYTSGEGEKLFF; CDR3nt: TGTGCCAGCAGTTACACTTCAGGGGAGGGGGAAAAACTGTTTTTT
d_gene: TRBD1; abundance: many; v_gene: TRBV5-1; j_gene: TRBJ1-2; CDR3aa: CASSLPGTGPGYTF; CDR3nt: TGCGCCAGCAGCTTGCCCGGGACAGGGCCCGGCTACACCTTC
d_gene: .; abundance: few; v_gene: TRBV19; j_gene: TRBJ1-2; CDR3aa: CASSISGNNYGYTF; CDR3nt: TGTGCCAGTAGTATCAGCGGAAATAACTATGGCTACACCTTC
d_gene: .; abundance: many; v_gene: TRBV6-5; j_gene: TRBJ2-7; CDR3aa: CASSYSMGARVSYEQYF; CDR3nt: TGTGCCAGCAGTTACTCGATGGGAGCCCGCGTCTCCTACGAGCAGTACTTC
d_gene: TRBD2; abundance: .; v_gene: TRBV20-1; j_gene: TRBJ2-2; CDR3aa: CSARDLAGVDTGELFF; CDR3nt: TGCAGTGCTAGAGATCTAGCGGGAGTGGACACCGGGGAGCTGTTTTTT
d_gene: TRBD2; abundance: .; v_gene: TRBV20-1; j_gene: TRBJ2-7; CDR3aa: CSATHPGLAVGVQYF; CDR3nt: TGCAGTGCTACCCACCCGGGACTAGCGGTTGGTGTGCAGTACTTC
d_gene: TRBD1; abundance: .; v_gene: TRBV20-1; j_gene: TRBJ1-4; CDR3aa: CSARPPGRGHHEKLFF; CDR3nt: TGCAGTGCTAGGCCCCCGGGGAGGGGGCATCACGAAAAACTGTTTTTT
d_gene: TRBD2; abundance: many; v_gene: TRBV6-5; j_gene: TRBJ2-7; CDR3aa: CASSSWTSGRVYEQYF; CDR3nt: TGTGCCAGCAGTTCCTGGACTAGCGGGAGAGTCTACGAGCAGTACTTC
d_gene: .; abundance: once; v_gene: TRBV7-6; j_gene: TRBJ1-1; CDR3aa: CASSHTDAGTEAFF; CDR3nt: TGTGCCAGCAGCCATACAGACGCCGGCACTGAAGCTTTCTTT
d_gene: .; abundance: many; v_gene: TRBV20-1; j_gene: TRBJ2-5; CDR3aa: CSAKKGGHRETQYF; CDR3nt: TGCAGTGCCAAAAAAGGGGGGCATAGAGAGACCCAGTACTTC
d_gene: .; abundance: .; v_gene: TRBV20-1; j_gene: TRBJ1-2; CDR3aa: CSAREGVTGYGYTF; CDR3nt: TGCAGTGCTAGAGAAGGGGTCACGGGCTATGGCTACACCTTC
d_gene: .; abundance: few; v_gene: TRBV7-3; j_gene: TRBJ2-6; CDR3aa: CASSPGGRNVLTF; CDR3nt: TGTGCCAGCAGCCCCGGAGGTCGGAACGTCCTGACTTTC
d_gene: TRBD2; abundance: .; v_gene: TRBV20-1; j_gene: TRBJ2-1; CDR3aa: CSARDKGLAGADEQFF; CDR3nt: TGCAGTGCTAGAGACAAGGGACTAGCGGGAGCGGATGAGCAGTTCTTC
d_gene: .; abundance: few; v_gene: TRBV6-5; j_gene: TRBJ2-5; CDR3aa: CASSFDSSVNQETQYF; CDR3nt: TGTGCCAGCAGTTTCGATTCTAGCGTAAACCAAGAGACCCAGTACTTC